This entry describes one TCR beta chain. No antigen is known for it. Per-base quality was not reported, and no clone a single base away is much larger than it. The sample originates from a study of blood T cell repertoires in COVID-19 (dated by TCRdb to about 2020). Broadly, across the study: Collaborator samples came from the United States, Italy and Spain and covered acute and convalescent phases of COVID-19. A de-identified subject ID, COVID-19 status, age in years and sex were almost always included in the sample metadata. Samples were obtained from the ongoing ImmuneRACE study (first 160 participants) and from approximately 1,200 subjects provided by 6 global collaborators. Where available, HLA class I and class II types were taken from metadata supplied by the sample provider and were not determined by assay-based typing. Subjects who had been exposed to COVID-19, were actively infected with it, or had recovered from it provided the deeply sampled blood TCRbeta repertoires that made up the dataset. The repertoires were released in a freely available public database meant as a resource for research on the immune response to SARS-CoV-2. The prospective study material was composed of cDNA or gDNA derived from T cells, B-cell-depleted T cells, or PBMCs. What the authors observed across the whole study: How much clinical and demographic metadata was included differed by source and by participant, and the metadata was provided uncurated.

Participants in the prospective study were aged roughly 18 to 95 years, lived in some 24 United States geographic areas, and enrolled through a virtual design. To assign participants to cohorts, the prospective study relied on clinical history that participants themselves reported in a screening survey and a study questionnaire. Recovered participants in ImmuneRACE Cohort 3 were defined by two consecutive negative NP/OP PCR tests, clearance by a healthcare professional, or resolution of symptoms. In the prospective study, whole blood, serum and a nasopharyngeal or oropharyngeal swab were collected from each participant by mobile phlebotomists. Over an approximately 2-month period, participants in the prospective study had the option of providing additional blood draws and questionnaires. Blood samples from the prospective study were shipped frozen or at room temperature prior to DNA extraction.

The CDR3 numbers 14 residues from cysteine through phenylalanine. The retained sequence is limited to the CDR3, 42 bases, with the frame set at the first base. For CDR1 and CDR2, the germline V gene lists MDHEN and SYDVKM. At the junction V is shortened by 0 bases and J by 7 bases, with 12 bases in between. TCRbeta CDR3 regions were amplified from genomic DNA by means of the immunoSEQ Assay, a bias-controlled multiplex PCR. For the original study's pipeline: The number of nucleated cells in each sample was estimated by amplification of reference gene primers within the assay. Sequence reads were collapsed and filtered to measure the absolute abundance of every unique TCRbeta CDR3 rearrangement. For each sample, productive Simpson clonality was calculated as the square root of Simpson's diversity index over productive rearrangements. Sourced from immuneACCESS, this table was stored by TCRdb with only in-frame sequences that have V and J called. A share of the clones is absent; for the studies checked, an unresolved V gene accounts for under half, and the remainder has no known explanation. The V and J calls and clone size were taken over from that table, and D and trimming were inferred from the DNA. The sample profile shows about 120,000 clones; around 84% of them were found once. The ten largest make up approximately 3.5% of the sample.

The sequence links TRBV28 to TRBJ2-5; a tentative D call is TRBD1 (6 bases match). The source of this sequence is a woman aged 30 to 39 who had recovered from COVID-19. The specimen sequenced was PBMCs or T cells enriched from blood (not recorded which). At the DNA level, the sequence is TGTGCCAGCAGTTTATGGGGGGCTCGGGGGACCCAGTACTTC. The encoded protein is CASSLWGARGTQYF.